This entry features one T cell receptor (beta chain) sequence. Its antigen is undetermined. The data were obtained in a study of T cell responses to AZD1222 COVID-19 vaccine. V gave up 4 bases and J gave up 4 bases, with 11 bases separating them. The CDR3 totals 13 residues. Germline CDR1 reads KGHSH; CDR2 reads LQKENI. Generated by immunoSEQ multiplex PCR, the TCRdb table keeps only in-frame clones and is missing some. This table holds about 120,000 clones, roughly nine tenths found once. General study findings and limits: Only a handful of AZD1222 recipients, six or seven in all, had baseline seropositivity. The sample set comprised mostly white British donors with more females, and clonal diversity was possibly underestimated. Repertoires were collected only later (after the peak T cell response had occurred).

Sequencing used peripheral blood, obtained on day 0 of AZD1222 vaccination. The rearrangement uses TRBV18 and TRBJ2-7; no firm D call. This sequence originates from an adult in good health. For the CDR3, the DNA is TGTGCCAGCTCACTCGCGGACGGGTACGAGCAGTACTTC. The encoded protein is CASSLADGYEQYF.